This T cell receptor beta chain was obtained from a study of shared clonotypes between healthy human individuals. Findings of the study overall: Shared across a few donors were about 4.8% of the naive CD4 clonotypes. The small donor group covered limited genetic and exposure diversity.

Investigators spread the genomic DNA of each subset evenly over several immunoSEQ plates. TCRdb's copy holds only in-frame clones and misses some; the assay was immunoSEQ multiplex PCR. This sample has over 700,000 clones, with over 60% found just once. All donors were Caucasian adults living in Nashville, Tennessee. Comment on this clone: Its target is unknown.

The CDR3 sequence is 15 residues long. The V gene's germline CDR1 is SEHNR and CDR2 FQNEAQ (reference sequence). With 4 bases removed from V and 8 bases from J, the gap between germline ends came to 18 bases. This TCR came from a woman in her 30s in good health. The V and J genes are TRBV7-9 and TRBJ2-1; no clear D. Sequencing used memory CD4+ T cells sorted from blood. Subset specified: CD45RA-negative fraction. The CDR3 bases are TGTGCCAGCAGCTCAACTTTTGGGCGGATCCATGAGCAGTTCTTC. Protein: CASSSTFGRIHEQFF.